This TCR beta chain was sequenced during a study of T cell changes during pregnancy in multiple sclerosis (dated by TCRdb to between 2018 and 2020). About the investigation overall: Changes in the T cell repertoire over the course of pregnancy were examined in this study in women with multiple sclerosis.

Via the germline V gene, CDR1 is KGHSH and CDR2 LQKENI. Measured from the cysteine to the phenylalanine, the CDR3 is 15 residues long. This entry keeps only the CDR3 DNA: 45 bases, framed from base 1. The V and J ends are trimmed by 1 base and 0 bases, leaving 8 bases between them. In the case of this clone: What this receptor recognizes is not known. No much larger clonotype is one base removed from it; base qualities were not supplied.

Library creation used the immunoSEQ multiplex PCR assay. The table was pulled from immuneACCESS by TCRdb, which kept in-frame rearrangements only. Such tables lose some clones; where checked, under half of the loss comes from unresolved V genes, and the rest has no known cause. For this sample there are about 73,000 clones; approximately 94% appear just once. The ten largest make up over 2% of the sample. Here the sequenced sample was peripheral blood, taken in the second trimester of pregnancy. This TCR was sampled from a female donor in good health, enrolled as a control in a pregnancy study. The chain is encoded by TRBV18 joined to TRBJ2-3; the D gene assignment is ambiguous. The CDR3 reads as follows: CASSPLPSSTDTQYF. The nucleotide sequence is TGTGCCAGCTCACCACTTCCCTCTAGCACAGATACGCAGTATTTT. With the rest looked up from the reference TRBV18 and TRBJ2-3 genes rather than sequenced, the full variable domain is NAGVMQNPRHLVRRRGQEARLRCSPMKGHSHVYWYRQLPEEGLKFMVYLQKENIIDESGMPKERFSAEFPKEGPSILRIQQVVRGDSAAYFCASSPLPSSTDTQYFGPGTRLTVL.